Presented here are 3 T cell receptor beta chains from one specimen sequenced in a study of CD8 T cells in ankylosing spondylitis. Study-level findings and limits: Apparently characteristic of ankylosing spondylitis blood was a TCR beta motif (fewer than ten highly homologous variants).

In TCRdb, the 5' RACE reads were re-called with MiXCR into one record per CDR3 protein. The sample carries about 750,000 distinct CDR3 sequences, under 20% recorded once. Antigens of these TCRs are unknown. Sequencing used blood, either unsorted or a sorted T cell fraction (not recorded which). The source of these receptors is a male donor with ankylosing spondylitis.

The chain carries TRBV30 and TRBJ1-6; D is ambiguous. The CDR3 loop spans 15 amino acids. With 1 base removed from V and 9 bases from J, the gap between germline ends came to 16 bases. Germline V CDR1 and CDR2: GTSNPN, SVGIG (reference sequence). CDR3 nucleotides: TGTGCCTGGAGTGGGGCGCGACCATCCTTTTCACCCCTCCACTTT. It translates to CAWSGARPSFSPLHF.

The V and J genes are TRBV7-2 and TRBJ2-7, with TRBD2 matching over 10 bases. V lost 1 base, J lost 3 bases, and 6 bases stayed unmatched. The V gene's germline CDR1 is SGHTA and CDR2 FQGNSA. CDR3 length: 16 residues. For the CDR3, the DNA is TGTGCCAGCAGCTTAGAGGGGGGACTAGCGATCTACGAGCAGTACTTC. Translated: CASSLEGGLAIYEQYF.

This clonotype was counted a few times. The chain couples TRBV12-3 or TRBV12-4 to TRBJ1-1; D is perhaps TRBD1 (5 bases). This CDR3 region has 12 residues. V lost 6 bases, J lost 2 bases, and 7 bases lay in between. CDR3 amino acids: CASSRDNTEAFF. CDR3 nucleotide sequence: TGTGCCAGCAGCCGGGACAACACTGAAGCTTTCTTT.